This T cell receptor (beta chain) appears in the sequencing data of a study of shared clonotypes between healthy human individuals. This CDR3 is built from 14 residues. CDR1 is SGHTA and CDR2 is FQGNSA in the germline V gene. Trimming left V 2 bases short and J 2 bases short, with 10 bases between. This clone was picked up a small number of times. Sequenced by immunoSEQ multiplex PCR; TCRdb stores in-frame clones only, minus some. This repertoire shows a few million clones, 85% to 95% found once; its top ten account for under 0.45%. The material sequenced was naive CD4+ T cells from PBMCs. The subset: CD45RA+ positively selected. J is TRBJ2-7 and V is TRBV7-2, with D perhaps matching TRBD2 (5 bases). The source is a man younger than 30 in good health. Some clones in this sample may be carry-over from other donors' samples. The CDR3 reads CASSLRLAPYEQYF. In DNA form, the CDR3 reads TGTGCCAGCAGCTTAAGGCTAGCCCCCTACGAGCAGTACTTC. Full variable domain (rest looked up from reference TRBV7-2 and TRBJ2-7): GAGVSQSPSNKVTEKGKDVELRCDPISGHTALYWYRQSLGQGLEFLIYFQGNSAPDKSGLPSDRFSAERTGGSVSTLTIQRTQQEDSAVYLCASSLRLAPYEQYFGPGTRLTVT.